This T cell receptor (beta chain) was profiled in a study of cytomegalovirus exposure and HLA in healthy donors. Study-level information: The roughly 700 first-cohort repertoires shared a platform with the 100 to 150 validation repertoires, as reported in a later analysis. General study points: Many donors carried some public TCRs, although rarity characterized most TCR sequences.

The J segment lost 6 bases and the V segment lost 1 base, leaving 4 bases of the junction unmatched. This CDR3 is 14 amino acids long. The germline gives CDR1 SEHNR, CDR2 FQNEAQ (reference sequence). A remark on this clone: The antigen remains undetermined.

Separate from the approximately 720-subject first cohort was the approximately 130-subject validation cohort, to which the donors belonged. Libraries were prepared by immunoSEQ multiplex PCR; TCRdb keeps only in-frame clonotypes and omits some of them. Among over 100,000 clones listed, around nine tenths were seen once. The sample taken for sequencing was PBMCs. The chain recombines TRBV7-9 with TRBJ2-3, with TRBD1 matching over 7 bases. The sequence came from a man aged 25-45 years in good health and CMV-seronegative. The CDR3 DNA follows: TGTGCCAGCAGCTTAGGGACAGGTCTGGATACGCAGTATTTT. Protein product: CASSLGTGLDTQYF.